This TCR beta chain was found in a study of CD8 T cells in ankylosing spondylitis. Study observations and caveats: A CD8+ phenotype characterized the disease-linked clones, which were relatively rare in peripheral blood. As reported, disease-linked clones showed significant enrichment in matched ankylosing spondylitis synovial fluid. Seemingly characteristic of ankylosing spondylitis blood was a TCR beta motif consisting of 7 or 8 highly homologous variants.

V was trimmed by 1 base and J by 1 base, leaving 10 bases between them. Per the germline V gene, CDR1 is LGHNA and CDR2 is YNFKEQ. The CDR3 consists of 15 residues. It was by quantitative 5'-RACE with molecular barcodes that TCR beta libraries were made. TCRdb itself ran the 5' RACE reads through MiXCR, one entry per CDR3 protein. The sample shows 450,000 to 550,000 distinct CDR3 sequences, 5.3% of them seen only once. This clonotype was counted ten times or more. Its antigen is unknown. The source is a male donor with ankylosing spondylitis. The chain recombines TRBV4-2 with TRBJ1-1; D ambiguous. The sequenced sample consisted of blood, either unsorted or a sorted T cell fraction (not recorded which). The CDR3 reads CASSQVGHENTEAFF. Here the CDR3 DNA reads TGTGCCAGCAGCCAAGTCGGTCACGAGAACACTGAAGCTTTCTTT.